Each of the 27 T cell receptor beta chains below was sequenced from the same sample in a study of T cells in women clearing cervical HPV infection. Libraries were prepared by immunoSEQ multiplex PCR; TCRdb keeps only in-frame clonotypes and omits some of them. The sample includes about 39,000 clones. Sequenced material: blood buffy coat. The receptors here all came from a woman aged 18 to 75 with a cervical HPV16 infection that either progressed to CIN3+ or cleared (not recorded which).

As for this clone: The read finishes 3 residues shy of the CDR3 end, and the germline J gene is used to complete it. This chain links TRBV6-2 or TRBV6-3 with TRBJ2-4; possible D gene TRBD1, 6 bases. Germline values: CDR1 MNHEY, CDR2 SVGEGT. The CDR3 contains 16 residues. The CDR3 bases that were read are TGTGCCAGCAGTGACGGGTCGGACAGTATCTTGCGTGGT. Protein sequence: CASSDGSDSILRG. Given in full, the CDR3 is CASSDGSDSILRGQYF.

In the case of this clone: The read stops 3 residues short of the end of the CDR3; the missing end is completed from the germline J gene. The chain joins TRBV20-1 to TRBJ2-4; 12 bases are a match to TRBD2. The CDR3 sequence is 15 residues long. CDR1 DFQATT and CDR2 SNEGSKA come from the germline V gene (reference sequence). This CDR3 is CSAASGGAGWETQYF. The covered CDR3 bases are TGCAGTGCTGCTAGCGGGGGGGCAGGGTGGGAGACT.

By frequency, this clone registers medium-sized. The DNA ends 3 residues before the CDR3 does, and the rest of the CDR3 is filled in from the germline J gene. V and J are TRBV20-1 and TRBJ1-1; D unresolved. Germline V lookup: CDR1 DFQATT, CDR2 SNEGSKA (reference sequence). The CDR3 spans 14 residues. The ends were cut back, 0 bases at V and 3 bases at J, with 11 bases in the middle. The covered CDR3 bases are TGCAGTGCTAGAGATATGAGCTTCCACACTGAA. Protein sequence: CSARDMSFHTE. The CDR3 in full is CSARDMSFHTEAFF.

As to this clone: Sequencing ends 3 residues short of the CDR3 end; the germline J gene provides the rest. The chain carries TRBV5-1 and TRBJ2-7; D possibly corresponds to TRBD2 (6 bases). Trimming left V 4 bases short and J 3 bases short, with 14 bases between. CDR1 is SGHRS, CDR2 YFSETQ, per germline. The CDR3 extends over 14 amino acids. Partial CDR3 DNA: TGCGCCAGCAGCCCCCCGGGACTCCACTACGAG. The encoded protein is CASSPPGLHYE. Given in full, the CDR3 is CASSPPGLHYEQYF.

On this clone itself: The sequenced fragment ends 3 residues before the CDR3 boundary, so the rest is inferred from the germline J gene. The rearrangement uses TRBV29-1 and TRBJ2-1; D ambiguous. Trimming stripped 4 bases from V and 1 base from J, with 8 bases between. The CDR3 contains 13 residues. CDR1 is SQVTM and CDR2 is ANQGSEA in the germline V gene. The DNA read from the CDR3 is TGCAGCGTTGTGACTGCTTCCTACAATGAG. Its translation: CSVVTASYNE. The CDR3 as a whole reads CSVVTASYNEQFF.

The CDR3: CASSLVAEYQETQYF. The CDR3 bases that were read are TGCGCCAGCAGCTTGGTGGCCGAGTACCAAGAGACC. The chain combines TRBV5-1 with TRBJ2-5; D remains unclear. The read gets to within 3 residues of the CDR3 end, and the germline J gene fills in the rest. V was cut by 0 bases and J by 0 bases, with 9 bases left in between. The CDR3 runs 15 residues. CDR1 and CDR2 (germline): SGHRS, YFSETQ.

The CDR3 spells CASSYPRAGAYEQYF. The sequenced part of the CDR3 DNA is TGTGCCAGCAGTTACCCCCGAGCGGGAGCCTACGAG. V usage is TRBV6-2 or TRBV6-3 and J usage is TRBJ2-7; TRBD2 aligns across 8 bases. The CDR3 end lies 3 residues beyond the end of the read and is filled in from the germline J gene. Germline V gene sequence: CDR1 MNHEY, CDR2 SVGEGT. The CDR3 loop spans 15 amino acids. The trim removed 2 bases at V and 2 bases at J, leaving 5 bases unmatched.

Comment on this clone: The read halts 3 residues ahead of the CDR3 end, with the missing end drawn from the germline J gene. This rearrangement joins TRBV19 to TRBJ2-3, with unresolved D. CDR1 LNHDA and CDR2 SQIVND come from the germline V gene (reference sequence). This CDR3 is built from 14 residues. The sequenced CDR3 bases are TGTGCCAGTAGTATAGGGGCCAGTCAAGAGACG. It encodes CASSIGASQET. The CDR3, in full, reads CASSIGASQETQYF.

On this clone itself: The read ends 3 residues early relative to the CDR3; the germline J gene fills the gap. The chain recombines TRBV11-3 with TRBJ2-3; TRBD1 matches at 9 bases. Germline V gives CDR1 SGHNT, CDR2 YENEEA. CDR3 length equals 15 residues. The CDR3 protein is CASNPGGQGKETQYF. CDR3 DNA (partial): TGTGCCAGCAACCCCGGAGGACAGGGGAAAGAGACG.

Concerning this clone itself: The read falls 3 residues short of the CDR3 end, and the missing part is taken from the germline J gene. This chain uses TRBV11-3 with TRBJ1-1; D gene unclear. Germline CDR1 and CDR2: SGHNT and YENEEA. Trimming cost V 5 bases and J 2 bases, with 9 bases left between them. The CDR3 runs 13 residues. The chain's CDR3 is CASSLNINTEAFF. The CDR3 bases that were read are TGTGCCAGCAGCCTTAATATTAACACTGAA.

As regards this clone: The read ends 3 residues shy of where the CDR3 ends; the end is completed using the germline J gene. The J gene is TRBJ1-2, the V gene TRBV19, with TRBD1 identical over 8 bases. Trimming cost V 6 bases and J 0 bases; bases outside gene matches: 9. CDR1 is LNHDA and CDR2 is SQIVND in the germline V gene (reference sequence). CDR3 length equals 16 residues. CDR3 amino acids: CASSLPGQAANYGYTF. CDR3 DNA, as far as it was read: TGTGCCAGTAGCCTCCCGGGACAGGCAGCTAACTATGGC.

The covered CDR3 bases are TGTGCCATCAGTGACAGGGGGCTTTTGTCCTACGAG. It specifies CAISDRGLLSYE. The whole CDR3 is CAISDRGLLSYEQYF. The chain has TRBV10-3 and TRBJ2-7, with 8 positions matching TRBD1. The CDR3 extends 3 residues past the end of the read, so its final part is completed from the germline J gene. The CDR3 totals 15 residues. Germline-derived CDR1 and CDR2 are ENHRY and SYGVKD. The V and J ends lost 3 bases and 1 base, in that order; junction bases with no gene match: 5.

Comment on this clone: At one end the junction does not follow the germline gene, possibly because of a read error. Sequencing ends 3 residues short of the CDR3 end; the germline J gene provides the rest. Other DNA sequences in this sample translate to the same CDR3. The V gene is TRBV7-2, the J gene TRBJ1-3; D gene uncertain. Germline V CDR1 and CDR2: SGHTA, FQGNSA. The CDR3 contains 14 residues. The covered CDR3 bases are TGTGCCAGCAGCTTCGGCGGAACTGGAAACACT. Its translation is CASSFGGTGNT. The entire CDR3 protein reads CASSFGGTGNTIYF. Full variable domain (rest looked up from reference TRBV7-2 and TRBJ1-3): GAGVSQSPSNKVTEKGKDVELRCDPISGHTALYWYRQSLGQGLEFLIYFQGNSAPDKSGLPSDRFSAERTGGSVSTLTIQRTQQEDSAVYLCASSFGGTGNTIYFGEGSWLTVV.

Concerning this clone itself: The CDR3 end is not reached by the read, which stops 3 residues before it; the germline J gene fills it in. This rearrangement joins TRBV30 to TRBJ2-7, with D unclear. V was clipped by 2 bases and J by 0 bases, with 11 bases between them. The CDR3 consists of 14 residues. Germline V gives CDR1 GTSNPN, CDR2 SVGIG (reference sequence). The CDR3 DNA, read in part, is TGTGCCTGGAGTATAAACAAGAACTCCTACGAG. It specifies CAWSINKNSYE. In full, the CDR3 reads CAWSINKNSYEQYF.

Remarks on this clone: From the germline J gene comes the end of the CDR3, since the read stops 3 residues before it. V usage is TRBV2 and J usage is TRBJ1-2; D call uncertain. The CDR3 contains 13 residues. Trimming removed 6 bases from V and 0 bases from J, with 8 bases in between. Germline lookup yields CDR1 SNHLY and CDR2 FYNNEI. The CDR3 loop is CASSETPNYGYTF. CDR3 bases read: TGTGCCAGCAGCGAAACACCTAACTATGGC.

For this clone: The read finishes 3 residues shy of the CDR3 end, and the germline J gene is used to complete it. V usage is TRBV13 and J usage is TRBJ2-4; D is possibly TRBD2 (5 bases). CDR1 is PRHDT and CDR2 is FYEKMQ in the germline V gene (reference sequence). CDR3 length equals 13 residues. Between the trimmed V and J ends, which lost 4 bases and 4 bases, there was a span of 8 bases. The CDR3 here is CASSSEGKNIQYF. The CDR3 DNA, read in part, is TGTGCCAGCAGCTCCGAGGGTAAAAACATT.

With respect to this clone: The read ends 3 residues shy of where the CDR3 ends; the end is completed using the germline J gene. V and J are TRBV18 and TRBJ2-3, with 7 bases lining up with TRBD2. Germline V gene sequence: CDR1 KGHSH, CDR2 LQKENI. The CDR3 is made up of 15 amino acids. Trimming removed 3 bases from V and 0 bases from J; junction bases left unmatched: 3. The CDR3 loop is CASSPGAGSTDTQYF. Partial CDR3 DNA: TGTGCCAGCTCACCCGGAGCGGGAAGCACAGATACG.

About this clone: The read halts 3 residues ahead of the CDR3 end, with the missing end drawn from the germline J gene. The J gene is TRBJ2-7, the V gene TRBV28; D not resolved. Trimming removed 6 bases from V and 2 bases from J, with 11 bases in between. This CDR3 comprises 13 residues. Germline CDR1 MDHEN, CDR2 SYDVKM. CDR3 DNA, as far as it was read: TGTGCCAGCAGCCTTCAGAGCGCCTACGAG. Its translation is CASSLQSAYE. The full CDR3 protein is CASSLQSAYEQYF.

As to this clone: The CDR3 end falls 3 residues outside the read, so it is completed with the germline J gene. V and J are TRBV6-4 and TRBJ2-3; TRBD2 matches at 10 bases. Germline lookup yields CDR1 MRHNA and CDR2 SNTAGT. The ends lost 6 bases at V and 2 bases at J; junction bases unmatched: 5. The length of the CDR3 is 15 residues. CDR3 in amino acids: CASSAGTSDTDTQYF. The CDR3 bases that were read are TGTGCCAGCAGCGCCGGGACTAGCGACACAGATACG.

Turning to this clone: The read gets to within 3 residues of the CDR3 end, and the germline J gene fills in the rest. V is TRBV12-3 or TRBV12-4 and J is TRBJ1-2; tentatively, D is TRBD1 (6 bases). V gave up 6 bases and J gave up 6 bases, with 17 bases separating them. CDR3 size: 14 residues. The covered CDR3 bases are TGTGCCAGCAGGGGCGGACAGACGCTACATGGC. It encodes CASRGGQTLHG. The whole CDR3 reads CASRGGQTLHGYTF.

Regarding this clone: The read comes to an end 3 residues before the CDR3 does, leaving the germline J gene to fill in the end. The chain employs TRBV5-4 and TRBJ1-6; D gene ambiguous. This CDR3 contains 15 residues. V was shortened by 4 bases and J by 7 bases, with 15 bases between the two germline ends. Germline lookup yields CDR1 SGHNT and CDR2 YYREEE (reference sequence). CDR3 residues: CASSLEVFRNSPLHF. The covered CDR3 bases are TGTGCCAGCAGCCTGGAAGTATTTCGGAATTCACCC. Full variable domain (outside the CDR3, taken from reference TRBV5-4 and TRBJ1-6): ETGVTQSPTHLIKTRGQQVTLRCSSQSGHNTVSWYQQALGQGPQFIFQYYREEENGRGNFPPRFSGLQFPNYSSELNVNALELDDSALYLCASSLEVFRNSPLHFGNGTRLTVT.

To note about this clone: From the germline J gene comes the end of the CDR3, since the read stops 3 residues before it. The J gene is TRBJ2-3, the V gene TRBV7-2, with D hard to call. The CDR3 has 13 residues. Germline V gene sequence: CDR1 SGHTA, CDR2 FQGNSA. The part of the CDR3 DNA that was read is TGTGCCAGCAGCTTGGGCTACGTCGACACG. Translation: CASSLGYVDT. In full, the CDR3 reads CASSLGYVDTQYF.

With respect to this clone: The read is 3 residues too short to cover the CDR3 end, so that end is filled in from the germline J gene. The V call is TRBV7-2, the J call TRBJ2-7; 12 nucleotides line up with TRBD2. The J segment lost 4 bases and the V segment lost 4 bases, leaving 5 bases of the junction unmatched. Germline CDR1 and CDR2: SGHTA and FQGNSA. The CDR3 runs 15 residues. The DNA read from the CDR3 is TGTGCCAGCAGCTCCGCTAGCGGGAGGGGGTACGAG. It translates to CASSSASGRGYE. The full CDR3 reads CASSSASGRGYEQYF.

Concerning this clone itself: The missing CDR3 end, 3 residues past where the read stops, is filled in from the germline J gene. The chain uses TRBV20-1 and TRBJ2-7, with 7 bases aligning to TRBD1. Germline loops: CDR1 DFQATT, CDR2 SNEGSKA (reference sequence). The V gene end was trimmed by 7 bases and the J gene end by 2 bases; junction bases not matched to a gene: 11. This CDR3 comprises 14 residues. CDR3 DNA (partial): TGCAGTGTTAAGGGACAGCCGACAACCTACGAG. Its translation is CSVKGQPTTYE. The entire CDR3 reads CSVKGQPTTYEQYF.

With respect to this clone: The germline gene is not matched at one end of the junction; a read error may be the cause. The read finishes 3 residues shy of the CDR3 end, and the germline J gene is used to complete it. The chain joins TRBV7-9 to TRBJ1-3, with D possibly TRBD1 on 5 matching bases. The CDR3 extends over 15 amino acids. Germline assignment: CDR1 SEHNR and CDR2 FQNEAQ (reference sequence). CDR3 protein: CASSPGPHSGNTIYF. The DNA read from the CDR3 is TGTGCCAGCAGTCCAGGGCCCCACTCTGGAAACACG.

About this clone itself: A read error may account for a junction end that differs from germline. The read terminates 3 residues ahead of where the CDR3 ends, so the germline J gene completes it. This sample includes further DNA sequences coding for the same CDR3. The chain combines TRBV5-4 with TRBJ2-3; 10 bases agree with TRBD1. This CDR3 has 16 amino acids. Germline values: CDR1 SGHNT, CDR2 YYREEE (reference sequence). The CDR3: CASSLGDRGSTDTQYF. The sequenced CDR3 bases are TGTGCTAGCAGCTTGGGGGACAGGGGAAGCACAGATACG. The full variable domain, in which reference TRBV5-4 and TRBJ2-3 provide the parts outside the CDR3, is ETGVTQSPTHLIKTRGQQVTLRCSSQSGHNTVSWYQQALGQGPQFIFQYYREEENGRGNFPPRFSGLQFPNYSSELNVNALELDDSALYLCASSLGDRGSTDTQYFGPGTRLTVL.

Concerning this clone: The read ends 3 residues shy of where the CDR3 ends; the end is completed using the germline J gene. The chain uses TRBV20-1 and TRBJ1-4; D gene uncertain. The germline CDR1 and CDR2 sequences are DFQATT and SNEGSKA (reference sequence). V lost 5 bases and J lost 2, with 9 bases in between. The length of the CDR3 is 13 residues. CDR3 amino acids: CSALIGTNEKLFF. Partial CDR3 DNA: TGCAGTGCTTTGATCGGGACTAATGAAAAA.